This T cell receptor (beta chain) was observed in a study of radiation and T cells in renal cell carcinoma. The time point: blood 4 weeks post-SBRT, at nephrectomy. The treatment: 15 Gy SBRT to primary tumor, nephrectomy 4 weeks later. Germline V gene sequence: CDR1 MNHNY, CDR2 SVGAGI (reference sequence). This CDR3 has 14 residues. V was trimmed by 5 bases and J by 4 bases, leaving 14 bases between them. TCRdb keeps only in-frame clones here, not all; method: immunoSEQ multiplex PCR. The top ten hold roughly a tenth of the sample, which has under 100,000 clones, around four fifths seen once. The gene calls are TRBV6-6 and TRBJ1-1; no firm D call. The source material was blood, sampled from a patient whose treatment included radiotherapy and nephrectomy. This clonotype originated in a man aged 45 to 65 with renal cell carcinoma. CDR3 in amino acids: CASSTPLSGTEAFF. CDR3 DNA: TGTGCCAGCAGTACCCCGTTATCCGGCACTGAAGCTTTCTTT.